This T cell receptor (beta chain) was retrieved from a study of blood T cell repertoires in COVID-19. Across the whole study: The study drew acute and convalescent COVID-19 samples from the United States, Italy and Spain. Sources were T cells, B-cell-depleted T cells, or PBMCs; the material itself was cDNA or gDNA.

In the study's own analysis: Counts of nucleated cells, estimated from reference gene primer amplification, were obtained. Measured with immunoSEQ multiplex PCR; TCRdb has only the in-frame clones, and not every one. D and trimming come from the DNA, and the V and J calls and clone size come from that table. The sample has under 150,000 clones, 80% to 90% seen once. CDR1 and CDR2 from the germline V gene are SEHNR and FQNEAQ (reference sequence). CDR3 length equals 13 residues. The V and J ends lost 6 bases and 4 bases respectively, with 10 bases between them. This TCR was sampled from a woman aged 55-69 years with active COVID-19. Material for sequencing was peripheral blood. This rearrangement joins TRBV7-9 to TRBJ1-5, with a possible D match to TRBD1 (5 bases). Here the CDR3 DNA reads TGTGCCAGCAGTGTCCAGGGTAATCAGCCCCAGCATTTT. It codes for CASSVQGNQPQHF.